This note documents a single T cell receptor (beta chain) sequence. The source of the sample is a study of blood T cell repertoires in COVID-19. Study at large: Samples came from the United States, Italy and Spain, spanning acute and convalescent COVID-19. PBMCs, B-cell-depleted T cells, or T cells provided the cDNA or gDNA that made up the material.

The V and J ends lost 1 base and 5 bases, in that order; junction bases with no gene match: 10. The length of the CDR3 is 16 residues. Looked up from germline, CDR1 is SGHTA and CDR2 is FQGTGA. As processed by the authors: Amplification with reference gene primers provided the estimates of nucleated cell counts. Generated by immunoSEQ multiplex PCR, the TCRdb table keeps only in-frame clones and is missing some. For V, J and clone size, that table is used; D and trimming come from the DNA. The top ten hold 1.5% to 2% of the sample, which has over 200,000 clones, more than 85% seen once. This receptor was obtained from a man in his forties with active or convalescent COVID-19. The chain combines TRBV7-3 with TRBJ1-1; 7 nucleotides match TRBD1. Sequenced input: peripheral blood. The CDR3 here is CASSLRAGGGQTEAFF. CDR3 bases: TGTGCCAGCAGCTTAAGGGCAGGGGGTGGACAAACTGAAGCTTTCTTT.